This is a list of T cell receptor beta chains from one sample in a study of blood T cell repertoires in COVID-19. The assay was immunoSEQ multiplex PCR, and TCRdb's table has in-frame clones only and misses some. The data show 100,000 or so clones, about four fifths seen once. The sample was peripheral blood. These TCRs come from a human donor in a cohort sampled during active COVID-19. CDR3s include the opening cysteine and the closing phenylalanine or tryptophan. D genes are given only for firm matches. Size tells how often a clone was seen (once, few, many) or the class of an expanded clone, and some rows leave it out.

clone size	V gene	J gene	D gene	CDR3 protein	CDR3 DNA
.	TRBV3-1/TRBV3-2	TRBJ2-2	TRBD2	CASSQGLAANTGELFF	TGTGCCAGCAGCCAGGGACTAGCGGCGAACACCGGGGAGCTGTTTTTT
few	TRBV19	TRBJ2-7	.	CASSKTGKDEQYF	TGTGCCAGTAGTAAAACCGGGAAAGACGAGCAGTACTTC
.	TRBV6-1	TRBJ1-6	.	CASSEGTGNFPSPLHF	TGTGCCAGCAGTGAAGGAACAGGGAATTTCCCTTCACCCCTCCACTTT
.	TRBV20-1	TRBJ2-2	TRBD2	CSASRELAGFDGELFF	TGCAGTGCTAGTCGGGAACTAGCGGGATTCGACGGGGAGCTGTTTTTT
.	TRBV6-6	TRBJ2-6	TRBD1	CASTRTGAASGANVLTF	TGTGCCAGCACTCGGACAGGAGCCGCTTCTGGGGCCAACGTCCTGACTTTC
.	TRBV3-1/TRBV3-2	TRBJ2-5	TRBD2	CASSRQKASGPSGKTQYF	TGTGCCAGCAGCCGCCAGAAGGCTAGCGGTCCCTCGGGAAAGACCCAGTACTTC
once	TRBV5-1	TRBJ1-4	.	CASSLEGTRHEKLFF	TGCGCCAGCAGCTTAGAGGGGACAAGACATGAAAAACTGTTTTTT
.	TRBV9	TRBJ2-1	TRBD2	CASSETGTTNNEQFF	TGTGCCAGCAGCGAAACCGGGACTACTAACAATGAGCAGTTCTTC
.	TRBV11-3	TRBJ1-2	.	CASSLAGDGYTF	TGTGCCAGCAGCTTAGCAGGGGACGGCTACACCTTC
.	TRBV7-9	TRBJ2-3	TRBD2	CASSLASGSPGDTQYF	TGTGCCAGCAGCTTGGCTAGCGGGAGTCCGGGAGATACGCAGTATTTT
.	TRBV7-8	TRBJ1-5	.	CASSFVSDQPQHF	TGTGCCAGCAGCTTCGTGAGTGATCAGCCCCAGCATTTT
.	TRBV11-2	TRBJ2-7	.	CASSPIYGSGDEQYF	TGTGCCAGCAGCCCCATTTACGGGAGCGGAGACGAGCAGTACTTC
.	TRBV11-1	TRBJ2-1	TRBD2	CASSWELAGDYNEQFF	TGTGCCAGCAGCTGGGAGCTAGCGGGGGATTACAATGAGCAGTTCTTC
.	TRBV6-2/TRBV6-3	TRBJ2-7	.	CASSSPSGTSYEQYF	TGTGCCAGCAGTTCCCCTTCCGGGACAAGTTACGAGCAGTACTTC
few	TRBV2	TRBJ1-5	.	CASRWTETSNQPQHF	TGTGCCAGCAGATGGACAGAGACTAGCAATCAGCCCCAGCATTTT
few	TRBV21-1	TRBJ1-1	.	CASSKGRGIEAFF	TGTGCCAGCAGCAAAGGAAGAGGGATTGAAGCTTTCTTT
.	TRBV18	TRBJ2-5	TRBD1	CASSPARFLGTRGETQYF	TGTGCCAGCTCACCAGCGCGCTTCCTGGGAACCAGGGGGGAGACCCAGTACTTC
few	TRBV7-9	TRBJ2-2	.	CASSRTGSPGELFF	TGTGCCAGCAGTCGTACAGGGTCTCCCGGGGAGCTGTTTTTT
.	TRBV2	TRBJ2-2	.	CASSAQGPPGELFF	TGTGCCAGCAGTGCACAGGGACCCCCCGGGGAGCTGTTTTTT
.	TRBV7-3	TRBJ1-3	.	CASSSGREGTGNTIYF	TGTGCCAGCAGCTCGGGGAGAGAGGGTACTGGAAACACCATATATTTT
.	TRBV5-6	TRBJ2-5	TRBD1	CASSPTGMETQYF	TGTGCCAGCAGCCCGACAGGGATGGAGACCCAGTACTTC
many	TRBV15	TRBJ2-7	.	CATSRAGESHTYEQYF	TGTGCCACCAGCAGAGCGGGGGAGAGCCACACCTACGAGCAGTACTTC
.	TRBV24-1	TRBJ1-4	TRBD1	CATGQGANEKLFF	TGTGCCACCGGGCAGGGGGCTAATGAAAAACTGTTTTTT
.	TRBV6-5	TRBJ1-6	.	CASSTTENSPLHF	TGTGCCAGCAGCACGACAGAAAATTCACCCCTCCACTTT
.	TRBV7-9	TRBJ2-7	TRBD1	CASQGTGRTYEQYF	TGTGCCAGCCAGGGGACAGGGAGGACCTACGAGCAGTACTTC
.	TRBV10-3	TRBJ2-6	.	CAIAHNSGANVLTF	TGTGCCATCGCACACAACTCTGGGGCCAACGTCCTGACTTTC